The sequence of this TCR beta chain was determined in a study of Ad26.COV2.S vaccination and SARS-CoV-2 variants. General study findings and limits: Measurement of non-spike TCR breadth gave similar results in vaccine and placebo recipients. Total T cell responses were possibly underestimated by TCR breadth and depth analyses.

Germline trimming cut 0 bases from V and 2 bases from J; bases unmatched to any gene: 12. This CDR3 comprises 20 residues. Germline values: CDR1 LNHNV, CDR2 YYDKDF (reference sequence). The data were produced by immunoSEQ multiplex PCR, yet TCRdb's version contains in-frame clones alone and is incomplete. The sample includes roughly 150,000 clones, approximately 90% of them seen just once. A word on this clone: The target antigen is unknown.

The rearrangement joins TRBV15 to TRBJ1-3; 11 positions match TRBD1. This sequence was found in a human donor who had recovered from COVID-19. Sequenced material: peripheral blood, taken after recovery from COVID-19. The CDR3 region is CATSRDLIPRGQGAGNTIYF. The CDR3 coding sequence is TGTGCCACCAGCAGAGATCTCATCCCCCGGGGACAGGGGGCTGGAAACACCATATATTTT. Full variable domain (remainder filled in from reference TRBV15 and TRBJ1-3): DAMVIQNPRYQVTQFGKPVTLSCSQTLNHNVMYWYQQKSSQAPKLLFHYYDKDFNNEADTPDNFQSRRPNTSFCFLDIRSPGLGDTAMYLCATSRDLIPRGQGAGNTIYFGEGSWLTVV.